The sequence of this T cell receptor beta chain was determined in a study of identical twins. Study observations and caveats: Invariant cells of the MAIT and iNKT types might have partly distorted the zero-insertion analyses. High-abundance cord blood beta clonotypes had fewer insertions; memory repertoires showed none.

V was clipped by 6 bases and J by 4 bases, with 19 bases between them. Per germline, CDR1 DFQATT and CDR2 SNEGSKA (reference sequence). This CDR3 spans 14 amino acids. This clonotype was seen a handful of times. Its antigen is as yet unknown. One entry per CDR3 protein results from TCRdb running MiXCR on the 5' RACE reads. Among around 550,000 distinct CDR3 sequences listed, around 15% were seen once. These data also featured in a second study, about yellow fever vaccine responses in identical twins. That paper adds: Twins' vaccine T cell responses were reported to seem partly convergent and partly personalized.

This rearrangement joins TRBV20-1 to TRBJ2-7, with D perhaps matching TRBD2 (6 bases). This clonotype originated in a woman between 18 and 29 years old in good health. The sequenced sample was CD4+ T cells sorted from blood. The CDR3 spells CSATTGTPLYEQYF. CDR3 bases: TGCAGTGCCACTACCGGGACTCCTCTTTACGAGCAGTACTTC.